This note documents a single T cell receptor (beta chain) sequence. J was trimmed by 6 bases and V by 2 bases; bases with no gene match: 13. The CDR3 totals 17 residues. Germline V gene data show CDR1 as LGHNA and CDR2 as YNFKEQ. Library preparation (for TCRbeta) was performed with unique molecular identifiers. TCRdb redid the calling of the PCR reads with MiXCR, one entry per CDR3 protein. The repertoire holds approximately 590,000 distinct CDR3 sequences, with roughly 10% as singletons. The sample originates from a study of T-cell reconstitution after alpha-beta-depleted transplantation in children.

Here the sequenced sample was PBMCs from the stem cell graft donor, taken from the stem cell graft. The clonotype was recovered from a human donor who donated a stem cell graft to a child with acute myeloid leukemia. The chain links TRBV4-2 to TRBJ1-2; 9 nucleotides match TRBD1. CDR3 in amino acids: CASSQPGQGALADGYTF. The CDR3, as DNA: TGTGCCAGCAGCCAACCGGGACAGGGAGCGTTGGCCGATGGCTACACCTTC.